A selection of T cell receptor beta chains follows, all from one sample in a study of regulatory T cells in long-lasting Graves disease. TCRdb re-derived calls from the multiplex PCR reads in MiXCR, one entry per CDR3 protein. The table has 350,000 to 400,000 distinct CDR3 sequences, about 16% seen once. The source was peripheral blood mononuclear cells (PBMCs), collected at new diagnosis, from a patient treated with antithyroid drugs. The receptors stem from a female donor with Graves disease. CDR3s include the opening cysteine and the closing phenylalanine or tryptophan. The D gene is left open where the match is weak. Some rows mark clone size as missing; the rest say once, few, many or name a class of expanded clone.

CDR3nt: TGTGCCAGCAGTTCCCTAGTTGGTTCGGGAGAGACCCAGTACTTC
CDR3aa: CASSSLVGSGETQYF
d_gene: -
v_gene: TRBV6-2/TRBV6-3
abundance: many
j_gene: TRBJ2-5

CDR3nt: TGCAGTGCTCGGCTGACTAGCGGGACCTACAATGAGCAGTTCTTC
CDR3aa: CSARLTSGTYNEQFF
d_gene: TRBD2
v_gene: TRBV20-1
abundance: many
j_gene: TRBJ2-1

CDR3nt: TGTGCCAGCTCACCTCTACTAGCGGGAGAGTACAATGAGCAGTTCTTC
CDR3aa: CASSPLLAGEYNEQFF
d_gene: TRBD2
v_gene: TRBV18
abundance: few
j_gene: TRBJ2-1

CDR3nt: TGTGCCTGGAGTCTAGGACTCGGCACAGATACGCAGTATTTT
CDR3aa: CAWSLGLGTDTQYF
d_gene: -
v_gene: TRBV30
abundance: many
j_gene: TRBJ2-3

CDR3nt: TGCGCCAGCAGATCATTTCGGGGGCCAAACACCGGGGAGCTGTTTTTT
CDR3aa: CASRSFRGPNTGELFF
d_gene: -
v_gene: TRBV4-1
abundance: -
j_gene: TRBJ2-2

CDR3nt: TGTGCCAGCAGCTTTGGTATGGAAAACACTGAAGCTTTCTTT
CDR3aa: CASSFGMENTEAFF
d_gene: -
v_gene: TRBV7-9
abundance: -
j_gene: TRBJ1-1

CDR3nt: TGTGCCAGCAGTGAAGGCCCCAACAGGGCCTACTTT
CDR3aa: CASSEGPNRAYF
d_gene: -
v_gene: TRBV6-1
abundance: -
j_gene: TRBJ1-1

CDR3nt: TGCGCCAGCAGCTCCGGACGGGGAGCAGATACGCAGTATTTT
CDR3aa: CASSSGRGADTQYF
d_gene: -
v_gene: TRBV5-1
abundance: few
j_gene: TRBJ2-3

CDR3nt: TGTGCCAGCAGCGAAGAGACAGGGAGCGGCTACACCTTC
CDR3aa: CASSEETGSGYTF
d_gene: TRBD1
v_gene: TRBV7-8
abundance: many
j_gene: TRBJ1-2

CDR3nt: TGTGCCAGCAGCCCTCAGGGAAGGGAAAGCTACACCTTC
CDR3aa: CASSPQGRESYTF
d_gene: -
v_gene: TRBV7-2
abundance: -
j_gene: TRBJ1-2

CDR3nt: TGTGCCAGCAGCTTAGTACGAGGAGGCTACACCTTC
CDR3aa: CASSLVRGGYTF
d_gene: -
v_gene: TRBV7-9
abundance: -
j_gene: TRBJ1-2

CDR3nt: TGTGCCAGCACCTCGATTGGAGTCACTGAAGCTTTCTTT
CDR3aa: CASTSIGVTEAFF
d_gene: -
v_gene: TRBV27
abundance: many
j_gene: TRBJ1-1

CDR3nt: TGTGCCAGCAGTTTCGGGGTGGCGGGAAATGGCTACACCTTC
CDR3aa: CASSFGVAGNGYTF
d_gene: -
v_gene: TRBV12-3/TRBV12-4
abundance: many
j_gene: TRBJ1-2

CDR3nt: TGCAGCGTTGAAATTGGTGAGACAGCCACCTACGAGCAGTACTTC
CDR3aa: CSVEIGETATYEQYF
d_gene: -
v_gene: TRBV29-1
abundance: -
j_gene: TRBJ2-7

CDR3nt: TGTGCCTGGAAACTAGCCGGGGTAGAAACCGGGGAGCTGTTTTTT
CDR3aa: CAWKLAGVETGELFF
d_gene: -
v_gene: TRBV30
abundance: -
j_gene: TRBJ2-2

CDR3nt: TGTGCCAGCAGCTTCGGGACACTCACCGGGGAGCTGTTTTTT
CDR3aa: CASSFGTLTGELFF
d_gene: -
v_gene: TRBV7-3
abundance: many
j_gene: TRBJ2-2